The present TCR beta chain was sequenced within a study of T cells in Graves' hyperthyroidism and ophthalmopathy (dated by TCRdb to the late 2010s). Concerning the study at large: Peripheral blood samples were taken at initial diagnosis, before any treatment was given. To identify TCR V-J signatures that set the groups apart, the researchers used a discovery cohort of 100 patients, made up of about 44 with Graves' ophthalmopathy and about 60 with stable Graves' hyperthyroidism. The paper describes TCR Vbeta CDR3 sequencing of 140 or so peripheral blood samples, made up of around 41 ophthalmopathy patients, 70 to 75 hyperthyroidism patients and roughly 17 progressor patients. For training and testing, the 80 to 100 patients in the discovery cohort were randomly divided in a 7:3 ratio. In several Graves' hyperthyroidism patients, the study also compared T-cell repertoires from thyroid tissue with T-cell repertoires from blood. An independent validation cohort of under 20 hyperthyroidism patients and 15 or so patients who later progressed to ophthalmopathy tested prospective prediction of ophthalmopathy. After sampling, hyperthyroidism patients received methimazole starting at 30 mg daily, and ophthalmopathy patients received high-dose intravenous methylprednisolone.

In the ophthalmopathy patients, disease was moderately to severely active, with a Clinical Activity Score of 3 or more, a NOSPECS grade of 4 or more, and a duration of less than 3 months. Patients with uncontrolled infections, other autoimmune diseases, pregnancy or lactation were excluded. Diagnoses were based on clinical symptoms, serum thyroxine and TRAb, thyroid ultrasound and orbital computed tomography. PBMCs were separated from roughly 10 ml of fresh peripheral blood using Ficoll-Paque density gradient centrifugation. Trizol reagent was used to extract total RNA, and RNA quality was then checked on an Agilent 2100 Bioanalyzer. Taken from the germline V gene (reference sequence), the CDR1 and CDR2 loops are DFQATT and SNEGSKA. V is shortened by 2 bases, J by 6 bases, and the region joining them spans 11 bases. The CDR3 runs 13 residues from the cysteine to the phenylalanine. This entry keeps only the CDR3 DNA: 39 bases, framed from base 1.

The sample holds many counts of this clonotype. The antigen it binds to is not known. One base away there is no much larger clone; base qualities are not given. The TCR beta CDR3 regions were amplified from the RNA transcripts. The first round of RT-PCR for the TCR CDR3 was performed with the HTBI primer set and the Qiagen OneStep RT-PCR kit. Libraries were constructed in a second round of multiplex PCR, after which size selection and purification were carried out. The libraries were sequenced on an Illumina HiSeq2000 using paired-end 100 bp reads. The original pipeline was this. SOAPnuke was used to process the raw data, with reads discarded if the reads contained adapters or uncalled bases, had a mean Phred below 15, or lacked an exact constant-primer or identifier match. COPE v1.2.5 was used to merge high-quality paired reads, and clonotypes were defined as unique nucleotide sequences. MiTCR v1.1 was used to align clonotypes to the IMGT TRBV, TRBD and TRBJ reference segments. Analysis was restricted to V-J combinations with a frequency above 0.0001, which covered 98% to 99.2% of repertoires. A TCS score was defined as the ratio between F50 (clonal expansion) and ExV (chaos), using BLOSUM62-based TCRdist between CDR3 peptides within each V-J. Welch's t-statistics and random forest reduced around 510 V-J features to 13, which were used in a naive Bayes classifier (R e1071). Starting from the raw public reads, TCRdb applied fastp trimming at Q25, assembled clones with MiXCR and retained in-frame beta chains. CDR3 protein sequences are deduplicated, and each keeps its most common genes and DNA. The V and J calls come from TCRdb's annotation, not from the publication. This sample is represented by a few hundred thousand distinct CDR3 sequences; roughly 15% of them were singletons. Of the sample, around 3.5% falls within the top ten clones.

Beyond this particular receptor, the publication reports: Blood samples also contained most of the expanded thyroid clonotypes (frequency above 0.001), which suggests that blood repertoires may reflect thyroid immune responses. During validation, the model predicted progression to ophthalmopathy a median of roughly six months ahead of onset, with around 65% sensitivity and roughly 75% specificity. No statistical method was used to set the sample size in advance, and investigators knew the group allocation. A model built on a 13 V-J signature distinguished ophthalmopathy from stable hyperthyroidism, reaching 85% to 90% sensitivity and around 81% specificity in cross-validation and 80%/75% in testing.

This chain is built from TRBV20-1 and TRBJ2-1; the D gene lacks a confident call. The specimen sequenced was blood. The clonotype originates from a woman between 40 and 55 years old with Graves' ophthalmopathy. The DNA is TGCAGTGCTAGACTCTCTCCCCCCAATGAGCAGTTCTTC. It encodes CSARLSPPNEQFF.